This TCR beta chain was sequenced in a study of shared clonotypes between healthy human individuals. Study-wide background: Researchers assigned three CD4 naive, three CD4 memory, two CD8 naive and one CD8 memory plate to each donor.

Sequenced by immunoSEQ multiplex PCR; TCRdb stores in-frame clones only, minus some. There are around 2.5 million clones in the sample; more than 85% occur only once, and roughly 0.36% lies in the top ten. Turning to this clone: Its antigen remains unidentified.

Whole-study findings and limits: Several donors had around 5% of their naive CD4 clonotypes in common.

Nashville, Tennessee was home to all donors, who were Caucasian adults. V was pared by 7 bases and J by 8 bases, with 9 bases between. The CDR3 is 11 amino acids. Germline V gives CDR1 MDHEN, CDR2 SYDVKM. The clonotype comes from a man aged 18 to 29 in good health. Some clones in this sample may be carry-over from other donors' samples. Specimen: naive CD4+ T cells from PBMCs. The subset is: CD45RA+ positively selected. The chain recombines TRBV28 with TRBJ2-1; no definite D call. Here the CDR3 DNA reads TGTGCCAGCACCCAACGGTATGAGCAGTTCTTC. Its translation: CASTQRYEQFF.